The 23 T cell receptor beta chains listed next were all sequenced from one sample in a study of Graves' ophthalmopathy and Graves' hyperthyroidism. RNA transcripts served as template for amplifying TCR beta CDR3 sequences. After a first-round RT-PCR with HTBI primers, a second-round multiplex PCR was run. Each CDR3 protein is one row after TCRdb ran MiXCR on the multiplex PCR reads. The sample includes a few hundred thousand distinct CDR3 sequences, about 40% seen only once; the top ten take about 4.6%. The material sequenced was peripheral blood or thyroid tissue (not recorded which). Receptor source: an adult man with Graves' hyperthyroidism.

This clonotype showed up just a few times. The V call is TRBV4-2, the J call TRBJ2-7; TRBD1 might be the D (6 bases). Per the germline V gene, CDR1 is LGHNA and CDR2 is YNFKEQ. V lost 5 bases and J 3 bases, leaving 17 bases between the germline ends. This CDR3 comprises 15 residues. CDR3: CASSFIRDNSYEQYF. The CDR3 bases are TGTGCCAGCAGCTTTATCCGGGACAATAGCTACGAGCAGTACTTC.

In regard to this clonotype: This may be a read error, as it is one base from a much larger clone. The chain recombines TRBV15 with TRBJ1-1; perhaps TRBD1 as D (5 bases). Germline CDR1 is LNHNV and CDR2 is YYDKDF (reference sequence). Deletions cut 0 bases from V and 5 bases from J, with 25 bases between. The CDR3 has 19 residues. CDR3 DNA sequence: TGTGCCACCAGCAGAGAGATATCGCGCGGACCAGGGAAACGGACTGAAGCTTTCTTT. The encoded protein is CATSREISRGPGKRTEAFF.

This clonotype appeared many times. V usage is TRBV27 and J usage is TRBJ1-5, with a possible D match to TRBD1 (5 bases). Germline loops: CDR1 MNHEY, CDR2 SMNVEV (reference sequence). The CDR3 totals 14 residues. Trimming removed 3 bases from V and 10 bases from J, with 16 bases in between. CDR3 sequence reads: CASSFGAIGHPQHF. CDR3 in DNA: TGTGCCAGCAGTTTTGGGGCTATAGGACACCCCCAGCATTTT.

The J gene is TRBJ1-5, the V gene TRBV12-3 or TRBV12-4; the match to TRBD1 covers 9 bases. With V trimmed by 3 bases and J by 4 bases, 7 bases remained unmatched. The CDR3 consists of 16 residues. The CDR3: CASSFGTGGPNQPQHF. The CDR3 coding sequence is TGTGCCAGCAGTTTCGGCACAGGGGGCCCTAATCAGCCCCAGCATTTT.

The CDR3 nucleotides read TGTGCCAGCAGTTCTAGCGGGAGGGGCACCGGGGAGCTGTTTTTT. Its protein product is CASSSSGRGTGELFF. The genes are TRBV6-5 and TRBJ2-2; 12 bases align to TRBD2. J was trimmed by 4 bases and V by 4 bases; bases with no gene match: 1. The V gene's germline CDR1 is MNHEY and CDR2 SVGAGI. The CDR3 loop spans 15 amino acids.

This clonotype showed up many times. CDR3 amino acids: CASSTADKYTGELFF. As DNA, the CDR3 is TGTGCCAGCAGCACGGCGGACAAGTACACCGGGGAGCTGTTTTTT. The V gene is TRBV7-2, the J gene TRBJ2-2; maybe TRBD1 (5 bases). CDR3 length: 15 residues. From germline, CDR1 is SGHTA and CDR2 FQGNSA. V was trimmed by 5 bases and J by 3 bases, leaving 13 bases between them.

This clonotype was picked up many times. This CDR3 reads CAISATGDGVSGYTF. The DNA for the CDR3 is TGTGCCATCAGTGCGACAGGGGACGGAGTAAGTGGCTACACCTTC. The genes are TRBV10-3 and TRBJ1-2; 8 bases are shared with TRBD1. V trimming: 4 bases; J trimming: 7 bases; junction bases outside the gene matches: 11. The CDR3 is 15 amino acids. The germline V gene has CDR1 ENHRY and CDR2 SYGVKD.

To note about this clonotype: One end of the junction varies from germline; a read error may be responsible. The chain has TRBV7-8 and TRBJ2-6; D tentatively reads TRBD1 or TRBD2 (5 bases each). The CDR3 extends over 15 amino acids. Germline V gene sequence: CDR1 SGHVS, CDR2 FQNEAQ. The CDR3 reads CASSFSGPGAYVLTF. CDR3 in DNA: TGTGCCAGCAGCTTCAGCGGACCTGGGGCCTACGTCCTGACTTTC.

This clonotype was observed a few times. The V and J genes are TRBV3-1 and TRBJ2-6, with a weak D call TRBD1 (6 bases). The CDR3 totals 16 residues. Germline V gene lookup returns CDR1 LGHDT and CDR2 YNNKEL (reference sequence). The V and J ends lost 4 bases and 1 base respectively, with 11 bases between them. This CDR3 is CASSRTTGSGANVLTF. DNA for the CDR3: TGTGCCAGCAGCCGCACAACAGGGTCTGGGGCCAACGTCCTGACTTTC.

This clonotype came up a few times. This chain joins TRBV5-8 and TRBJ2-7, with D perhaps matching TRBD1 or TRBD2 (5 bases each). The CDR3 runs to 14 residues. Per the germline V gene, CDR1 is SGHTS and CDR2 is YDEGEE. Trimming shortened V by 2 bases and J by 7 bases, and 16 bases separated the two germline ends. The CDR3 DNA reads TGTGCCAGCAGCTTTATAGGGGTTGGGGGTGAGCAGTACTTC. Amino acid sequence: CASSFIGVGGEQYF.

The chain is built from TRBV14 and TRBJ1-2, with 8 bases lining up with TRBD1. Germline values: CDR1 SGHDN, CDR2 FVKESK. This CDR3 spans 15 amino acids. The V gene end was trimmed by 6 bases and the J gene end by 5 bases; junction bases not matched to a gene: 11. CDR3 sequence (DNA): TGTGCCAGCAGTCGAGCCGGGACAGGAGCTTATGGCTACACCTTC. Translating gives CASSRAGTGAYGYTF. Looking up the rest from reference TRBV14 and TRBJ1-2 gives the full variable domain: EAGVTQFPSHSVIEKGQTVTLRCDPISGHDNLYWYRRVMGKEIKFLLHFVKESKQDESGMPNNRFLAERTGGTYSTLKVQPAELEDSGVYFCASSRAGTGAYGYTFGSGTRLTVV.

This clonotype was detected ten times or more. The CDR3 DNA is TGTGCCAGCAGTTCCGGCGGGGGGGGCGGGGAGCTGTTTTTT. Its translation is CASSSGGGGGELFF. The J gene is TRBJ2-2, the V gene TRBV2; 9 bases match TRBD2. Germline CDR1 and CDR2: SNHLY and FYNNEI. There are 14 residues in the CDR3. The trim removed 5 bases at V and 7 bases at J, leaving 5 bases unmatched.

The CDR3 protein is CASSEEEAVYNEKLFF. In nucleotides, the CDR3 is TGTGCCAGCAGTGAAGAAGAAGCAGTTTATAATGAAAAACTGTTTTTT. This sequence joins TRBV2 and TRBJ1-4; no clear D gene. This CDR3 has 16 residues. V was pared by 1 base and J by 4 bases, with 13 bases between. Germline CDR1 reads SNHLY; CDR2 reads FYNNEI.

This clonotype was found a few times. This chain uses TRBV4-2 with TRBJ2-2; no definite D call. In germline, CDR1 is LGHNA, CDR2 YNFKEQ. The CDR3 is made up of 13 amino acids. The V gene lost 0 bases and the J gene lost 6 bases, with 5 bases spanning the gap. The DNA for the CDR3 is TGTGCCAGCAGCCAAGATAAGGCCGGGGAGCTGTTTTTT. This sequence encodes CASSQDKAGELFF.

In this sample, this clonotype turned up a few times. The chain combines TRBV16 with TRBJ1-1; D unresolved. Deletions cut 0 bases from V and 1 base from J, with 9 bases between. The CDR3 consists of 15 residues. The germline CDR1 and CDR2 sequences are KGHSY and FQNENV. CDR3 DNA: TGTGCCAGCAGCCAATCGATGGGCAAGAACACTGAAGCTTTCTTT. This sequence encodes CASSQSMGKNTEAFF.

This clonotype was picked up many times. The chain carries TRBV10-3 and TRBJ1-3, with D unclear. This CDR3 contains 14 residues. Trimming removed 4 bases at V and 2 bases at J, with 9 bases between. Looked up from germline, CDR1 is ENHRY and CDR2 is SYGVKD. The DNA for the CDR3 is TGTGCCATCAGTGGAGAGGTGGCTGGAAACACCATATATTTT. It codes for CAISGEVAGNTIYF.

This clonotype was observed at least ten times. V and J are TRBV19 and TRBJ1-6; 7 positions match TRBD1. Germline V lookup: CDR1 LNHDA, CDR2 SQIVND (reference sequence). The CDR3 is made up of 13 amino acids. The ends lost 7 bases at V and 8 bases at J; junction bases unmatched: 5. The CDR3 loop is CASTRDSHSPLHF. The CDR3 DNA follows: TGTGCCAGTACCCGGGACAGTCATTCACCCCTCCACTTT.

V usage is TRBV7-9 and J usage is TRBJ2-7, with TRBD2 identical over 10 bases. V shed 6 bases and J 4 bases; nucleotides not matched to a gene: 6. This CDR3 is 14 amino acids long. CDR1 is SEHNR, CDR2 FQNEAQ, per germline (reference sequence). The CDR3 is CASSHSGRRYEQYF. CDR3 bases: TGTGCCAGCAGTCATAGCGGGAGGAGGTACGAGCAGTACTTC.

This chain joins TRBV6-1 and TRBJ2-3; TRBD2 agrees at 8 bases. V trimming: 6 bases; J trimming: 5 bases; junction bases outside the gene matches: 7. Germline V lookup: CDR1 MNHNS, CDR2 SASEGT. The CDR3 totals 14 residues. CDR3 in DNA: TGTGCCAGCAGGAGTGGGCTAGCGGGAGATACGCAGTATTTT. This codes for CASRSGLAGDTQYF.

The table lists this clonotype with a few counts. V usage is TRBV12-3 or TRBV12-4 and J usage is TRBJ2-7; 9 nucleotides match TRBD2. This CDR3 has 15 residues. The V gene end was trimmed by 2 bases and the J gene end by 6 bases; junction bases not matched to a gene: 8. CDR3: CASSLRAGGLVEQYF. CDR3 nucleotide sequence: TGTGCCAGCAGTTTAAGAGCGGGAGGTCTCGTCGAGCAGTACTTC.

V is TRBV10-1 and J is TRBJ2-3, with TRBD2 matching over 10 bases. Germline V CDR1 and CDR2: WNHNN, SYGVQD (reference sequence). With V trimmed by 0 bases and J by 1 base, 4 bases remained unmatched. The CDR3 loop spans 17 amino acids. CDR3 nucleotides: TGCGCCAGCAGTGAGTCCTTAGCGGGGGGTCGCACAGATACGCAGTATTTT. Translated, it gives CASSESLAGGRTDTQYF.

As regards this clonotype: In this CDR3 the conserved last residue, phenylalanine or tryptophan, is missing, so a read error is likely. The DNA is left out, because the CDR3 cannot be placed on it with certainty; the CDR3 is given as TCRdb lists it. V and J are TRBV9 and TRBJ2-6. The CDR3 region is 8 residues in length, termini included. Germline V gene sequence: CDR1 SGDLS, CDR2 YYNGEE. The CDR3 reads CASSVAGK.

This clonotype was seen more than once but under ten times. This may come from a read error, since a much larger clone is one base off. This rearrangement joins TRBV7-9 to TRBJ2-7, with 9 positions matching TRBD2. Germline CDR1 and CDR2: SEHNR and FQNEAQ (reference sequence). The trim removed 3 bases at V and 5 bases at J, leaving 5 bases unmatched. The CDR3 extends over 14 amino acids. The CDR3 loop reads CASSFSSGSNEQYF. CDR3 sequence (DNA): TGTGCCAGCAGCTTCAGTAGCGGGAGCAACGAGCAGTACTTC.